This T cell receptor (beta chain) derives from a study of blood T cell repertoires in COVID-19. Study overall: Both acute and convalescent COVID-19 samples were obtained from the United States, Italy and Spain. PBMCs, B-cell-depleted T cells, or T cells were the source of the cDNA or gDNA that made up the material.

Methods used by the authors: The assay estimated nucleated cells by amplifying reference gene primers. Clones were sequenced by immunoSEQ multiplex PCR, and TCRdb holds only the in-frame ones, with some missing. V, J and clone size reflect that table, while D and trimming were determined from the DNA. In the table there are 120,000 or so clones, about 74% of which are singletons. Trimming left V 2 bases short and J 0 bases short, with 17 bases between. This CDR3 region has 16 residues. Germline V gene sequence: CDR1 GTSNPN, CDR2 SVGIG (reference sequence). Sequenced sample: peripheral blood. The rearrangement links TRBV30 to TRBJ2-7, with a tentative D call TRBD1 (6 bases). The sequence was collected from a human donor in a cohort sampled during active COVID-19. DNA of the CDR3: TGTGCCTGGAGTACCACCGGGACATCCCGCTCCTACGAGCAGTACTTC. The encoded protein is CAWSTTGTSRSYEQYF.